This TCR beta chain emerged from a study of blood T cell repertoires in COVID-19. On the study more broadly: Samples representing acute and convalescent COVID-19 were sourced from the United States, Italy and Spain. T cells, B-cell-depleted T cells, or PBMCs provided the cDNA or gDNA that served as material.

Recruited during active infection, patients (from Seattle) were subsequently followed longitudinally. The CDR3 is made up of 13 amino acids. The V end was cut by 2 bases, the J end by 8 bases, with 9 bases between. Germline V gene data show CDR1 as LGHNA and CDR2 as YSLEER. Authors' methods: Counts of nucleated cells, estimated from reference gene primer amplification, were obtained. Data came from immunoSEQ multiplex PCR; TCRdb stores just in-frame clones and leaves some out. That table is the source of V, J and clone size, and D and trimming were worked out from the DNA. The sample records 150,000 to 250,000 clones, about 76% being singletons.

The receptor was isolated from a woman in her 40s with COVID-19, enrolled during active disease. Sequenced material: peripheral blood. The rearrangement joins TRBV4-3 to TRBJ2-2; D is uncertain. DNA for the CDR3: TGCGCCAGCAGCCAACCGGAAGCGGGGGAGCTGTTTTTT. This gives the protein CASSQPEAGELFF.